This T cell receptor beta chain was sequenced for a study of blood T cells in healthy people across ages. The overall study: The capture of about one barcoded beta molecule per two T cells was achieved by template switching. General study points: Since the PBMCs were unsorted, naive and antigen-experienced cells could not be conclusively compared.

Total RNA, at least 6 micrograms per sample, was extracted from PBMCs. Regarding this clonotype: No antigen is known for it.

The V and J ends lost 0 bases and 4 bases respectively, with 11 bases between them. The germline V gene has CDR1 SGHRS and CDR2 YFSETQ. This CDR3 is 15 amino acids long. The second PCR ran about 6 to 11 cycles with a sample-barcoded 5' primer and J-beta primers. TCRdb recomputed calls from the 5' RACE reads with MiXCR, one row per CDR3 protein. The sample records about 780,000 distinct CDR3 sequences, 20% to 30% being singletons. These same records also appear under a second study, on T cells of mothers and their children. Turning to that study: Donors were three healthy Caucasian mothers and their six children.

The specimen sequenced was blood. The chain employs TRBV5-1 and TRBJ2-1; unclear D gene. The clonotype originates from a boy aged 10-17 years in good health. For the CDR3, the DNA is TGCGCCAGCAGCTTGGGAGGATCTCTATACAATGAGCAGTTCTTC. The encoded protein is CASSLGGSLYNEQFF.